This is a list of T cell receptor beta chains from one sample in a study of early stage breast cancer tumors. Clones were read by immunoSEQ multiplex PCR, and TCRdb kept only the in-frame ones, dropping some. The sample contains tens of thousands of clones, around 78% of which appear only once. What was sequenced was blood. Receptors were obtained from a person aged 35 to 50 with breast cancer. CDR3s include the opening cysteine and the closing phenylalanine or tryptophan. The D gene is left open where the match is weak. The listing skips clone size in some rows; elsewhere it reads once, few, many or a size class.

V gene: TRBV2
J gene: TRBJ2-3
D gene: NA
clone size: once
CDR3 protein: CASSVRTHTDTQYF
CDR3 DNA: TGTGCCAGCAGTGTAAGAACTCACACAGATACGCAGTATTTT

V gene: TRBV10-3
J gene: TRBJ1-3
D gene: NA
clone size: NA
CDR3 protein: CAISESGAQYSGNTIYF
CDR3 DNA: TGTGCCATCAGTGAGTCGGGGGCACAGTACTCTGGAAACACCATATATTTT

V gene: TRBV2
J gene: TRBJ2-3
D gene: NA
clone size: NA
CDR3 protein: CASRGTGGDTQYF
CDR3 DNA: TGTGCCAGCAGGGGGACGGGCGGAGATACGCAGTATTTT

V gene: TRBV10-2
J gene: TRBJ2-2
D gene: NA
clone size: NA
CDR3 protein: CASSGASLNTGELFF
CDR3 DNA: TGCGCCAGCAGTGGGGCTAGCCTGAACACCGGGGAGCTGTTTTTT

V gene: TRBV18
J gene: TRBJ1-5
D gene: NA
clone size: NA
CDR3 protein: CASSPQGGKVNQPQHF
CDR3 DNA: TGTGCCAGCTCACCACAGGGGGGAAAAGTCAATCAGCCCCAGCATTTT

V gene: TRBV5-6
J gene: TRBJ2-7
D gene: TRBD2
clone size: NA
CDR3 protein: CASSPDGGGSRVEQYF
CDR3 DNA: TGTGCCAGCAGCCCTGACGGGGGGGGGAGCCGAGTCGAGCAGTACTTC

V gene: TRBV30
J gene: TRBJ2-7
D gene: TRBD2
clone size: NA
CDR3 protein: CAWSAGLGVYEQYF
CDR3 DNA: TGTGCCTGGAGTGCGGGACTAGGGGTCTACGAGCAGTACTTC

V gene: TRBV29-1
J gene: TRBJ1-2
D gene: NA
clone size: NA
CDR3 protein: CSVEEPRGVYGYTF
CDR3 DNA: TGCAGCGTTGAAGAGCCCAGGGGAGTCTATGGCTACACCTTC

V gene: TRBV4-2
J gene: TRBJ2-3
D gene: TRBD2
clone size: once
CDR3 protein: CASSQELAGLLTDTQYF
CDR3 DNA: TGTGCCAGCAGCCAAGAACTAGCGGGACTCCTCACAGATACGCAGTATTTT

V gene: TRBV6-5
J gene: TRBJ2-7
D gene: NA
clone size: NA
CDR3 protein: CASSHDREVYEQYF
CDR3 DNA: TGTGCCAGCAGCCACGACAGGGAGGTCTACGAGCAGTACTTC

V gene: TRBV18
J gene: TRBJ2-3
D gene: NA
clone size: NA
CDR3 protein: CASSPQGTSTDTQYF
CDR3 DNA: TGTGCCAGCTCACCCCAGGGGACCAGCACAGATACGCAGTATTTT

V gene: TRBV27
J gene: TRBJ2-7
D gene: TRBD2
clone size: few
CDR3 protein: CASSIAGPTYEQYF
CDR3 DNA: TGTGCCAGCAGTATAGCGGGCCCCACCTACGAGCAGTACTTC

V gene: TRBV18
J gene: TRBJ2-3
D gene: NA
clone size: once
CDR3 protein: CASSPKTDTQYF
CDR3 DNA: TGTGCCAGCTCACCGAAGACAGATACGCAGTATTTT

V gene: TRBV2
J gene: TRBJ2-5
D gene: TRBD1
clone size: few
CDR3 protein: CASRGGTGGMETQYF
CDR3 DNA: TGTGCCAGCAGGGGAGGGACAGGGGGAATGGAGACCCAGTACTTC

V gene: TRBV30
J gene: TRBJ2-5
D gene: TRBD2
clone size: NA
CDR3 protein: CAFSTGLAGETQYF
CDR3 DNA: TGTGCCTTCTCGACGGGACTAGCGGGAGAGACCCAGTACTTC

V gene: TRBV7-2
J gene: TRBJ1-2
D gene: NA
clone size: NA
CDR3 protein: CASSPRGSYGYTF
CDR3 DNA: TGTGCCAGCAGCCCCCGAGGCTCCTATGGCTACACCTTC

V gene: TRBV2
J gene: TRBJ2-3
D gene: NA
clone size: few
CDR3 protein: CASIPKRTDTQYF
CDR3 DNA: TGTGCCAGCATCCCGAAGAGGACAGATACGCAGTATTTT

V gene: TRBV28
J gene: TRBJ2-1
D gene: NA
clone size: NA
CDR3 protein: CASSLNSYNEQFF
CDR3 DNA: TGTGCCAGCAGTCTAAACTCCTACAATGAGCAGTTCTTC

V gene: TRBV4-2
J gene: TRBJ2-7
D gene: TRBD1
clone size: NA
CDR3 protein: CASSPGTGEGTYEQYF
CDR3 DNA: TGTGCCAGCAGCCCAGGGACAGGGGAGGGGACCTACGAGCAGTACTTC

V gene: TRBV7-2
J gene: TRBJ2-4
D gene: NA
clone size: once
CDR3 protein: CASSLEGVRGNIQYF
CDR3 DNA: TGTGCCAGCAGCTTGGAGGGCGTTCGGGGAAACATTCAGTACTTC

V gene: TRBV7-6
J gene: TRBJ2-3
D gene: NA
clone size: once
CDR3 protein: CASSLVATGSTDTQYF
CDR3 DNA: TGTGCCAGCAGCTTAGTGGCGACAGGTAGCACAGATACGCAGTATTTT

V gene: TRBV5-8
J gene: TRBJ1-1
D gene: NA
clone size: NA
CDR3 protein: CASSLIGGANTEAFF
CDR3 DNA: TGTGCCAGCAGCCTAATTGGGGGGGCGAACACTGAAGCTTTCTTT

V gene: TRBV6-1
J gene: TRBJ2-7
D gene: TRBD1
clone size: few
CDR3 protein: CATEDRGLSEQYF
CDR3 DNA: TGTGCCACCGAAGACAGGGGGCTCTCCGAGCAGTACTTC

V gene: TRBV10-3
J gene: TRBJ2-1
D gene: NA
clone size: once
CDR3 protein: CAISVGQYNEQFF
CDR3 DNA: TGTGCCATCAGTGTTGGACAGTACAATGAGCAGTTCTTC

V gene: TRBV18
J gene: TRBJ2-3
D gene: NA
clone size: NA
CDR3 protein: CASSPYSGTDTQYF
CDR3 DNA: TGTGCCAGCTCACCATATTCTGGGACAGATACGCAGTATTTT

V gene: TRBV19
J gene: TRBJ1-5
D gene: TRBD1
clone size: NA
CDR3 protein: CASSVDRASGQPQHF
CDR3 DNA: TGTGCCAGTAGTGTCGACAGGGCTTCAGGTCAGCCCCAGCATTTT

V gene: TRBV2
J gene: TRBJ2-6
D gene: NA
clone size: NA
CDR3 protein: CASSEGGSGANVLTF
CDR3 DNA: TGTGCCAGCAGTGAAGGGGGCTCTGGGGCCAACGTCCTGACTTTC

V gene: TRBV9
J gene: TRBJ2-5
D gene: TRBD2
clone size: NA
CDR3 protein: CASGGDSNQETQYF
CDR3 DNA: TGTGCCAGCGGGGGGGACTCCAACCAAGAGACCCAGTACTTC

V gene: TRBV14
J gene: TRBJ2-1
D gene: NA
clone size: NA
CDR3 protein: CASSFYQSYNEQFF
CDR3 DNA: TGTGCCAGCAGCTTTTACCAGTCCTACAATGAGCAGTTCTTC

V gene: TRBV7-9
J gene: TRBJ1-1
D gene: NA
clone size: NA
CDR3 protein: CASSLGFRGAEAFF
CDR3 DNA: TGTGCCAGCAGCTTAGGTTTCAGAGGCGCTGAAGCTTTCTTT

V gene: TRBV12-5
J gene: TRBJ2-7
D gene: NA
clone size: NA
CDR3 protein: CASVRDGIYEQYF
CDR3 DNA: TGTGCTAGTGTCAGAGACGGGATTTACGAGCAGTACTTC

V gene: TRBV9
J gene: TRBJ2-1
D gene: NA
clone size: NA
CDR3 protein: CASSVFDSSYNEQFF
CDR3 DNA: TGTGCCAGCAGCGTTTTTGATAGCTCCTACAATGAGCAGTTCTTC

V gene: TRBV9
J gene: TRBJ2-7
D gene: TRBD2
clone size: NA
CDR3 protein: CASSVGTSGSPYEQYF
CDR3 DNA: TGTGCCAGCAGCGTAGGGACTAGCGGATCTCCCTACGAGCAGTACTTC

V gene: TRBV18
J gene: TRBJ1-2
D gene: NA
clone size: NA
CDR3 protein: CASSLGRDYGYTF
CDR3 DNA: TGTGCCAGCTCGCTCGGGCGCGACTATGGCTACACCTTC

V gene: TRBV18
J gene: TRBJ1-5
D gene: NA
clone size: once
CDR3 protein: CASSPPGQGPNQPQHF
CDR3 DNA: TGTGCCAGCTCACCCCCAGGGCAGGGGCCCAATCAGCCCCAGCATTTT

V gene: TRBV6-1
J gene: TRBJ2-7
D gene: TRBD2
clone size: NA
CDR3 protein: CASSFRLAGRYEQYF
CDR3 DNA: TGTGCCAGCAGTTTCCGACTAGCGGGAAGATACGAGCAGTACTTC

V gene: TRBV30
J gene: TRBJ2-3
D gene: TRBD1
clone size: NA
CDR3 protein: CAKGTGDTDTQYF
CDR3 DNA: TGTGCCAAAGGGACAGGGGACACAGATACGCAGTATTTT

V gene: TRBV5-4
J gene: TRBJ2-7
D gene: NA
clone size: once
CDR3 protein: CASSPTSSAYEQYF
CDR3 DNA: TGTGCCAGCAGCCCGACTTCATCGGCCTACGAGCAGTACTTC

V gene: TRBV2
J gene: TRBJ2-7
D gene: NA
clone size: NA
CDR3 protein: CASSGGRAYEQYF
CDR3 DNA: TGTGCCAGCAGTGGGGGCCGGGCCTACGAGCAGTACTTC

V gene: TRBV5-6
J gene: TRBJ2-7
D gene: NA
clone size: NA
CDR3 protein: CASSLSGPYEQYF
CDR3 DNA: TGTGCCAGCAGCTTGTCCGGCCCCTACGAGCAGTACTTC

V gene: TRBV7-2
J gene: TRBJ2-7
D gene: NA
clone size: NA
CDR3 protein: CASSLAQRVYEQYF
CDR3 DNA: TGTGCCAGCAGCTTAGCTCAGCGGGTCTACGAGCAGTACTTC

V gene: TRBV28
J gene: TRBJ1-5
D gene: TRBD1
clone size: NA
CDR3 protein: CASSSALGQLHNQPQHF
CDR3 DNA: TGTGCCAGCAGTTCAGCTTTGGGACAGCTACACAATCAGCCCCAGCATTTT

V gene: TRBV7-3
J gene: TRBJ2-1
D gene: TRBD2
clone size: NA
CDR3 protein: CASSSSGGNEQFF
CDR3 DNA: TGTGCCAGCAGCTCTAGCGGAGGCAATGAGCAGTTCTTC

V gene: TRBV4-1
J gene: TRBJ1-5
D gene: NA
clone size: few
CDR3 protein: CASSQGGTQGPSNQPQHF
CDR3 DNA: TGCGCCAGCAGCCAAGGAGGGACGCAGGGCCCTAGCAATCAGCCCCAGCATTTT

V gene: TRBV11-3
J gene: TRBJ1-1
D gene: NA
clone size: NA
CDR3 protein: CASSLEGGQNTEAFF
CDR3 DNA: TGTGCCAGCAGCTTAGAAGGGGGTCAGAACACTGAAGCTTTCTTT

V gene: TRBV5-1
J gene: TRBJ2-3
D gene: NA
clone size: NA
CDR3 protein: CASSLWGGQTSTDTQYF
CDR3 DNA: TGCGCCAGCAGCTTGTGGGGCGGCCAAACTAGCACAGATACGCAGTATTTT

V gene: TRBV7-9
J gene: TRBJ2-7
D gene: TRBD1
clone size: once
CDR3 protein: CASSPYRGSSYEQYF
CDR3 DNA: TGTGCCAGCAGCCCCTACAGGGGGTCCTCCTACGAGCAGTACTTC

V gene: TRBV5-1
J gene: TRBJ2-3
D gene: NA
clone size: NA
CDR3 protein: CASSSGLYSTDTQYF
CDR3 DNA: TGCGCCAGCAGCTCGGGACTGTACAGCACAGATACGCAGTATTTT

V gene: TRBV10-2
J gene: TRBJ2-7
D gene: NA
clone size: NA
CDR3 protein: CASSDQRTSSYEQYF
CDR3 DNA: TGCGCCAGCAGTGATCAGCGGACCAGCTCCTACGAGCAGTACTTC

V gene: TRBV5-6
J gene: TRBJ2-1
D gene: NA
clone size: NA
CDR3 protein: CASSYWRSSYNEQFF
CDR3 DNA: TGTGCCAGCAGCTACTGGCGGAGCTCCTACAATGAGCAGTTCTTC

V gene: TRBV11-2
J gene: TRBJ2-7
D gene: TRBD2
clone size: NA
CDR3 protein: CASSQGLAGAREQYF
CDR3 DNA: TGTGCCAGCAGCCAGGGACTAGCGGGAGCAAGGGAGCAGTACTTC

V gene: TRBV15
J gene: TRBJ1-2
D gene: NA
clone size: NA
CDR3 protein: CATRSGPNYGYTF
CDR3 DNA: TGTGCCACTAGAAGCGGCCCTAACTATGGCTACACCTTC

V gene: TRBV4-1
J gene: TRBJ1-2
D gene: NA
clone size: NA
CDR3 protein: CASSQDVPKPLYGYTF
CDR3 DNA: TGCGCCAGCAGCCAAGATGTCCCAAAACCCCTATATGGCTACACCTTC

V gene: TRBV5-6
J gene: TRBJ2-7
D gene: NA
clone size: NA
CDR3 protein: CASSSLDAVDDF
CDR3 DNA: TGTGCCAGCAGCTCGTTAGACGCAGTGGATGACTTC

V gene: TRBV4-2
J gene: TRBJ2-7
D gene: NA
clone size: few
CDR3 protein: CASSQPGSRTEQYF
CDR3 DNA: TGTGCCAGCAGCCAACCGGGTTCTCGAACCGAGCAGTACTTC

V gene: TRBV5-6
J gene: TRBJ1-2
D gene: TRBD1
clone size: NA
CDR3 protein: CASSLPGQMPSYGYTF
CDR3 DNA: TGTGCCAGCAGCTTACCGGGACAGATGCCTTCCTATGGCTACACCTTC

V gene: TRBV6-6
J gene: TRBJ2-7
D gene: NA
clone size: once
CDR3 protein: CASSYTGSYEQYF
CDR3 DNA: TGTGCCAGCAGTTACACAGGGTCATACGAGCAGTACTTC